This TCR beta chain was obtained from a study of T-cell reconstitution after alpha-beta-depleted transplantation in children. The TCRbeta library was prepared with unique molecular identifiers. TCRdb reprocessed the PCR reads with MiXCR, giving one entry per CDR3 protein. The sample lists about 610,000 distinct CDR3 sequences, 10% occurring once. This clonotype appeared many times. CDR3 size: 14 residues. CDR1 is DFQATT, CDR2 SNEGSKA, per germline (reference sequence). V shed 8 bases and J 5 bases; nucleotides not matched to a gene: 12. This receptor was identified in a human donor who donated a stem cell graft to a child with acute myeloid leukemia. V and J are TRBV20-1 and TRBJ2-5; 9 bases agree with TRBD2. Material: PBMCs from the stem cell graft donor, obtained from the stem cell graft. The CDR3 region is CSWRGLAGRETQYF. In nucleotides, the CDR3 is TGCAGTTGGCGGGGCCTAGCGGGAAGGGAGACCCAGTACTTC.